The clone carrying this TCR beta chain came up a few times. Ophthalmopathy cases met thresholds of Clinical Activity Score at least 3, NOSPECS grade at least 4 and duration under 3 months. Each diagnosis was grounded in clinical symptoms, serum thyroxine and TRAb, thyroid ultrasound, and orbital computed tomography. The sample is drawn from a study of T cells in Graves' hyperthyroidism and ophthalmopathy. Germline-derived CDR1 and CDR2 are SGHDT and YYEEEE. CDR3 length: 15 amino acids. Between the trimmed V and J ends, which lost 4 bases and 10 bases, there was a span of 20 bases. Amplification yielded TCR beta CDR3 regions, with RNA transcripts as the source. The study used the HTBI primer set for a first-round RT-PCR of the TCR CDR3. MiXCR, applied by TCRdb to the multiplex PCR reads, yields one record per CDR3 protein. This table holds some 490,000 distinct CDR3 sequences, 22% found once.

This chain links TRBV5-6 with TRBJ1-4; TRBD1 might be the D (5 bases). Material: blood. This TCR was sampled from an older woman with Graves' ophthalmopathy. CDR3 loop: CASSLTGGRQGKLFF. The CDR3 region has the DNA TGTGCCAGCAGCCTCACCGGAGGGCGTCAGGGAAAACTGTTTTTT.